Many counts were recorded for the clone carrying this TCR beta chain. The investigators amplified TCR beta CDR3 regions from RNA transcripts. When the TCR CDR3 underwent first-round RT-PCR, the HTBI primer set was used. TCRdb re-called the multiplex PCR reads with MiXCR, one entry per CDR3 protein. The profile shows approximately 380,000 distinct CDR3 sequences, 19% of them singletons. The data derive from a study of T cells in Graves' hyperthyroidism and ophthalmopathy. The CDR3 is 19 residues long. Germline V gives CDR1 SGHDT, CDR2 YYEEEE. The junction had 14 bases not matched to a gene; V was cut back by 3 bases and J by 3 bases.

The TCR originated in a woman aged 18-35 years with Graves' hyperthyroidism. The rearrangement uses TRBV5-6 and TRBJ2-7, with 14 bases identical to TRBD2. Sequencing was done on a sample of blood. This CDR3 reads CASSSSPGTSGGSLYEQYF. The CDR3 DNA is TGTGCCAGCAGCTCAAGTCCCGGGACTAGCGGGGGTTCGCTCTACGAGCAGTACTTC.